This T cell receptor (beta chain) was obtained from a study of shared clonotypes between healthy human individuals. Profiling relied on immunoSEQ multiplex PCR, and the TCRdb table lists in-frame clones only, not all of them. The table has 2 million to 2.5 million clones, 85% to 95% seen once. This clone was seen a single time. This receptor was identified in a young man in good health. Some clones in this sample may be carry-over from other donors' samples. Sequencing was carried out using naive CD4+ T cells from PBMCs. Subset indicated: CD45RA+ positively selected.

Here the CDR3 DNA reads TGTGCCAGCGGGGTAAATTACGAGCAGTACTTC. Translation: CASGVNYEQYF. The gene calls are TRBV2 and TRBJ2-7; the D is unclear. V was pared by 8 bases and J by 4 bases, with 9 bases between. The CDR3 has 11 residues. The V gene's germline CDR1 is SNHLY and CDR2 FYNNEI.